The source of this T cell receptor (beta chain) is a study of OX40 agonist ivuxolimab in advanced cancers. The wider study: All patients had ivuxolimab intravenously every 2 weeks at 0.01 to 10 mg/kg. Patients achieving partial responses numbered three: one hepatocellular carcinoma case and two cutaneous melanoma cases.

The method was immunoSEQ multiplex PCR; TCRdb's version includes in-frame clones alone and lacks a portion of them. Found here are around 65,000 clones, approximately 90% of them singletons; the top ten hold about 12%. The clonotype was recovered from an adult with an advanced solid tumor such as melanoma, head and neck, liver or kidney cancer. The sequencing here drew on CD4+ or CD8+ T cells sorted from blood, taken in a trial of the OX40 agonist ivuxolimab.

The CDR3 DNA reads TGTGCCAGCAGCTTGGACCCACTAGGCACAGATACGCAGTATTTT. Translation gives CASSLDPLGTDTQYF. The chain uses TRBV5-4 and TRBJ2-3; the D gene is possibly TRBD2 (5 bases). Trimming stripped 0 bases from V and 1 base from J, with 9 bases between. This CDR3 spans 15 amino acids. Germline-derived CDR1 and CDR2 are SGHNT and YYREEE (reference sequence).